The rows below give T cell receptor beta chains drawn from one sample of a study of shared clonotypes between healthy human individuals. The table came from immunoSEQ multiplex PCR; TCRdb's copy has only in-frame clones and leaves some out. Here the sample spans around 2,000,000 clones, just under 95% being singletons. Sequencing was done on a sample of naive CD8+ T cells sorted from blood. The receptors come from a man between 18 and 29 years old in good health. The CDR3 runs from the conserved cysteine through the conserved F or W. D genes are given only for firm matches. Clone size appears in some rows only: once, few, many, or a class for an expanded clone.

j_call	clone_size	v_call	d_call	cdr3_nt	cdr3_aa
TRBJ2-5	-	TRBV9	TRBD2	TGTGCCAGCAGCGTAGAGGCTAGCGGGAGGGCGACCCAGTACTTC	CASSVEASGRATQYF
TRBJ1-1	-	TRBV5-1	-	TGCGCCAGCAGCTTTGACGAGGAGATGAACACTGAAGCTTTCTTT	CASSFDEEMNTEAFF
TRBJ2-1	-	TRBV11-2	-	TGTGCCAGCAGCTTAGAAAGGGTCGGAAGCTCCTACAATGAGCAGTTCTTC	CASSLERVGSSYNEQFF
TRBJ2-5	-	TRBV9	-	TGTGCCAGCAGCGTCTCTGGAGAAGAGACCCAGTACTTC	CASSVSGEETQYF
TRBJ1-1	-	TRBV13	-	TGTGCCAGCAGCTTGGACGTCCTGAACACTGAAGCTTTCTTT	CASSLDVLNTEAFF
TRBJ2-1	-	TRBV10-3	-	TGTGCCACCAAAGGGGGAAGCTCCTACAATGAGCAGTTCTTC	CATKGGSSYNEQFF
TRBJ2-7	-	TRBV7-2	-	TGTGCCAGCAGTCCCTCTAGCGACTTTTACGAGCAGTACTTC	CASSPSSDFYEQYF
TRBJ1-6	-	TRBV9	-	TGTGCCAGCAGCGTAGCGCAGGATAATTCACCCCTCCACTTT	CASSVAQDNSPLHF
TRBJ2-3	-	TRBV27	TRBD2	TGTGCCAGCAGTTTAGGGCGGGGGGCCCCTAGTACAGATACGCAGTATTTT	CASSLGRGAPSTDTQYF
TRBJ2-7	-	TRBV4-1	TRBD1	TGCGCCAGCAGCCAGGCAGGGGGAGAAGAGCAGTACTTC	CASSQAGGEEQYF
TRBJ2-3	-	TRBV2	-	TGTGCCAGCAGTGAGGGGGTTATCACAGATACGCAGTATTTT	CASSEGVITDTQYF
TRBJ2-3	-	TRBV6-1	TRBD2	TGTGCCAGCAGTGAAGGGGCGGGGGAAACAGATACGCAGTATTTT	CASSEGAGETDTQYF
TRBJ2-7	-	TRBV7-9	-	TGTGCCAGCAGCCCCATTTCCTCGGCATCCTACGAGCAGTACTTC	CASSPISSASYEQYF
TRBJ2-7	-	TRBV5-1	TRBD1	TGCGCCAGCAGCTTAACTCCGGGACAGGGATACGAGCAGTACTTC	CASSLTPGQGYEQYF
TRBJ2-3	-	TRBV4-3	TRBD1	TGCGCCAGCAGCCAAGATTGGACAGGGGAAGATACGCAGTATTTT	CASSQDWTGEDTQYF
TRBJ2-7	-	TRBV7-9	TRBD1	TGTGCCAGCAGCTCGTCCGGGACAGGGAGTCCTACAGAGCAGTACTTC	CASSSSGTGSPTEQYF
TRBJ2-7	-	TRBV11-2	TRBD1	TGTGCCAGCAGCCTCGCGACAGGGGGGTACTACGAGCAGTACTTC	CASSLATGGYYEQYF
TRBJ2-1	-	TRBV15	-	TGTGCCACCAGTCAGGGGCCGAACTCCTACAATGAGCAGTTCTTC	CATSQGPNSYNEQFF
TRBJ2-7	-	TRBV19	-	TGTGCCAGTAGTCGTCACCCTAATAGCGAAGAAGCCTACGAGCAGTACTTC	CASSRHPNSEEAYEQYF
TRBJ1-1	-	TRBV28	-	TGTGCCAGCAGTGCGACACTGAACACTGAAGCTTTCTTT	CASSATLNTEAFF
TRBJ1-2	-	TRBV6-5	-	TGTGCCAGCAGTTACGGGGGGAGCTACACCTTC	CASSYGGSYTF
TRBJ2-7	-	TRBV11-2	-	TGTGCCAGCAGCTTAGCGGGGGTCTCCTACGAGCAGTACTTC	CASSLAGVSYEQYF
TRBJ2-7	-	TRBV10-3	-	TGTGCCATCGGGGGCTACGAGCAGTACTTC	CAIGGYEQYF
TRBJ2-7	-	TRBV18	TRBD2	TGTGCCAGCTCACCCGGGACTAGCGCTTCCTACGAGCAGTACTTC	CASSPGTSASYEQYF
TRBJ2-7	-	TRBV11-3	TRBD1	TGTGCCAGCAGATTCGGACAGGGTAATTACGAGCAGTACTTC	CASRFGQGNYEQYF
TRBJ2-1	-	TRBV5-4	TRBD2	TGTGCCAGCAGCTTGACTAGCGGGGGCCAGAATGAGCAGTTCTTC	CASSLTSGGQNEQFF
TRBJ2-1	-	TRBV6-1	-	TGTGCCAGCAGTTGGGACTTCAGTTTTAATGAGCAGTTCTTC	CASSWDFSFNEQFF
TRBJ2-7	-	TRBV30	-	TGTGCCTGGAGCGGGTGGGAAGGTTCCTACGAGCAGTACTTC	CAWSGWEGSYEQYF
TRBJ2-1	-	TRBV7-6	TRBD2	TGTGCCAGCAGCTTAGTGAGGACTAGCGGGAACAATGAGCAGTTCTTC	CASSLVRTSGNNEQFF
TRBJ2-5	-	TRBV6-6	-	TGTGCCAGCAGTTGGGTCGGGATGGTGGAGACCCAGTACTTC	CASSWVGMVETQYF
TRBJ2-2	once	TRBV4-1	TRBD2	TGCGCCAGCAGCCGGGCGGGAGGGAACACCGGGGAGCTGTTTTTT	CASSRAGGNTGELFF
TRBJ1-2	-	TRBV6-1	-	TGTGCCACCCTCCGGGACAACTATGGCTACACCTTC	CATLRDNYGYTF
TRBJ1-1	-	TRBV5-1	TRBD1	TGCGCCAGCAGCACAGGGGGTACTGAAGCTTTCTTT	CASSTGGTEAFF
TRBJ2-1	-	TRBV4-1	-	TGCGCCAGCAGCCAAGTTGGGATCCCGGACCGATACAATGAGCAGTTCTTC	CASSQVGIPDRYNEQFF
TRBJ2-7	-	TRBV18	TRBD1	TGTGCCAGCTCACCACGGACAGGGGGGGATGATGTCGAGCAGTACTTC	CASSPRTGGDDVEQYF
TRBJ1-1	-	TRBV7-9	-	TGTGCCAGCAGCTTAGCGCTGGCAGGGCCGTACACTGAAGCTTTCTTT	CASSLALAGPYTEAFF
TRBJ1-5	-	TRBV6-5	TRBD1	TGTGCCAGCCGCGGACAGGGTAATCAGCCCCAGCATTTT	CASRGQGNQPQHF